The rows below give T cell receptor beta chains drawn from one sample of a study of T-cell memory formation after mild COVID-19. TCRdb independently ran MiXCR on the 5' RACE reads; one entry per CDR3 protein. The repertoire has some 15,000 distinct CDR3 sequences, roughly a fifth of them found once; the top ten carry over 45%. Material for sequencing was PBMCs or a T cell subset sorted from them (not recorded which). Receptors originate from an adult woman who had mild COVID-19 (a few samples of this study predate the infection). Cell type and time point are not known. Both conserved end residues are part of each CDR3. The D gene is left open where the match is weak. Some rows mark clone size as missing; the rest say once, few, many or name a class of expanded clone.

V: TRBV7-9
J: TRBJ1-1
size: many
D: TRBD1
CDR3: CASSSLGQGVPEAFF
DNA: TGTGCCAGCAGCTCCCTTGGACAGGGGGTCCCTGAAGCTTTCTTT

V: TRBV3-1
J: TRBJ2-3
size: many
D: TRBD2
CDR3: CASSSRLAGATDTQYF
DNA: TGTGCCAGCAGCTCCAGACTAGCGGGGGCCACAGATACGCAGTATTTT

V: TRBV29-1
J: TRBJ1-1
size: many
D: -
CDR3: CSVGQNTEAFF
DNA: TGCAGCGTTGGGCAAAACACTGAAGCTTTCTTT

V: TRBV7-9
J: TRBJ1-1
size: many
D: TRBD1
CDR3: CASSLPTSLQGTTEAFF
DNA: TGTGCCAGCAGCTTACCCACTTCGTTACAGGGGACCACTGAAGCTTTCTTT

V: TRBV24-1
J: TRBJ2-3
size: many
D: -
CDR3: CATSDFGGAFGDTQYF
DNA: TGTGCCACCAGTGATTTCGGGGGAGCGTTTGGAGATACGCAGTATTTT

V: TRBV20-1
J: TRBJ1-2
size: -
D: -
CDR3: CSARDIGGDGYTF
DNA: TGCAGTGCTAGAGATATAGGAGGCGATGGCTACACCTTC

V: TRBV5-1
J: TRBJ2-2
size: many
D: -
CDR3: CASSFRWEMNTGELFF
DNA: TGCGCCAGCAGCTTTCGGTGGGAGATGAACACCGGGGAGCTGTTTTTT

V: TRBV4-1
J: TRBJ2-7
size: many
D: -
CDR3: CASSPSKAVSYEQYF
DNA: TGCGCCAGCAGCCCCTCCAAGGCAGTCTCCTACGAGCAGTACTTC

V: TRBV24-1
J: TRBJ2-3
size: few
D: TRBD2
CDR3: CATSDPRGYGDTQYF
DNA: TGTGCCACCAGTGATCCGCGGGGGTACGGAGATACGCAGTATTTT

V: TRBV7-2
J: TRBJ2-5
size: -
D: -
CDR3: CASSPGVGRETQYF
DNA: TGTGCCAGCAGCCCCGGGGTGGGACGGGAGACCCAGTACTTC

V: TRBV7-9
J: TRBJ2-1
size: -
D: -
CDR3: CASSPRSGSSYNEQFF
DNA: TGTGCCAGCAGTCCCCGGTCAGGAAGCTCCTACAATGAGCAGTTCTTC

V: TRBV2
J: TRBJ2-2
size: many
D: -
CDR3: CASSEEPPGELFF
DNA: TGTGCCAGCAGTGAAGAGCCGCCCGGGGAGCTGTTTTTT

V: TRBV24-1
J: TRBJ2-3
size: many
D: -
CDR3: CATSELGQGGTDTQYF
DNA: TGTGCCACCAGTGAATTAGGACAGGGAGGGACAGATACGCAGTATTTT

V: TRBV6-1
J: TRBJ2-7
size: many
D: TRBD2
CDR3: CASSLPGLAGDEQYF
DNA: TGTGCCAGCTCTCTTCCGGGACTAGCGGGGGACGAGCAGTACTTC

V: TRBV7-9
J: TRBJ2-6
size: medium-sized
D: -
CDR3: CASSHLQGRSGANVLTF
DNA: TGTGCCAGCAGCCACTTGCAGGGCCGCTCTGGGGCCAACGTCCTGACTTTC

V: TRBV6-5
J: TRBJ2-1
size: many
D: -
CDR3: CASSPRGGKRFRNEQFF
DNA: TGTGCCAGCAGCCCCAGGGGCGGGAAAAGGTTCCGGAATGAGCAGTTCTTC

V: TRBV29-1
J: TRBJ2-1
size: many
D: TRBD2
CDR3: CSALSGRAYNEQFF
DNA: TGCAGCGCCCTAAGCGGGAGGGCCTACAATGAGCAGTTCTTC

V: TRBV7-3
J: TRBJ2-3
size: -
D: TRBD2
CDR3: CASSRLAGRDTQYF
DNA: TGTGCCAGCAGCCGACTAGCGGGGAGAGATACGCAGTATTTT

V: TRBV4-2
J: TRBJ2-3
size: many
D: -
CDR3: CASSQGIGYTDTQYF
DNA: TGTGCCAGCAGCCAAGGGATCGGCTACACAGATACGCAGTATTTT

V: TRBV7-2
J: TRBJ2-5
size: few
D: TRBD2
CDR3: CASSPELRASGRGAQYF
DNA: TGTGCCAGCAGCCCCGAACTTCGTGCTAGCGGGAGAGGGGCCCAGTACTTC

V: TRBV11-2
J: TRBJ1-1
size: -
D: -
CDR3: CASSLDYRYQNTEAFF
DNA: TGTGCCAGCAGCTTAGATTATCGGTATCAGAACACTGAAGCTTTCTTT

V: TRBV7-9
J: TRBJ1-4
size: many
D: -
CDR3: CASSITSEKLFF
DNA: TGTGCCAGCAGCATTACTTCCGAAAAACTGTTTTTT

V: TRBV6-1
J: TRBJ2-1
size: many
D: TRBD2
CDR3: CANGLALSSYNEQFF
DNA: TGTGCCAACGGACTAGCCTTGAGCTCCTACAATGAGCAGTTCTTC

V: TRBV5-1
J: TRBJ2-3
size: -
D: TRBD2
CDR3: CASSLTSGGLMDTQYF
DNA: TGCGCCAGCAGCTTGACTAGCGGGGGGCTGATGGATACGCAGTATTTT

V: TRBV6-5
J: TRBJ2-2
size: many
D: TRBD2
CDR3: CASRPVWLAGGRSGELFF
DNA: TGTGCCAGCAGGCCGGTGTGGCTAGCGGGAGGTCGGAGCGGGGAGCTGTTTTTT

V: TRBV11-2
J: TRBJ2-2
size: many
D: TRBD2
CDR3: CASSPLAGPNTGELFF
DNA: TGTGCCAGCAGCCCGTTAGCGGGACCGAACACCGGGGAGCTGTTTTTT

V: TRBV5-1
J: TRBJ1-2
size: many
D: -
CDR3: CASSLVPDSIDGYTF
DNA: TGCGCCAGCAGCTTGGTTCCCGACAGCATCGATGGCTACACCTTC

V: TRBV7-9
J: TRBJ2-7
size: -
D: TRBD1
CDR3: CASSSTGAGYEQYF
DNA: TGTGCCAGCAGCTCGACAGGGGCCGGCTACGAGCAGTACTTC

V: TRBV4-3
J: TRBJ2-7
size: many
D: TRBD2
CDR3: CASSQERDYRYEQYF
DNA: TGCGCCAGCAGCCAAGAAAGGGACTACCGCTACGAGCAGTACTTC

V: TRBV2
J: TRBJ1-1
size: many
D: TRBD1
CDR3: CAARTGKTEAFF
DNA: TGTGCCGCGAGGACAGGGAAGACTGAAGCTTTCTTT

V: TRBV27
J: TRBJ2-3
size: -
D: TRBD1
CDR3: CASSYSATGGLTDTQYF
DNA: TGTGCCAGCAGCTACTCGGCGACAGGGGGATTAACAGATACGCAGTATTTT

V: TRBV7-9
J: TRBJ2-1
size: many
D: TRBD2
CDR3: CASSLAALKRGPDNEQFF
DNA: TGTGCCAGCAGCTTAGCGGCCCTCAAGCGGGGGCCGGACAATGAGCAGTTCTTC

V: TRBV20-1
J: TRBJ1-1
size: medium-sized
D: -
CDR3: CSARDPALMNTEAFF
DNA: TGCAGTGCTAGAGATCCAGCCCTAATGAACACTGAAGCTTTCTTT

V: TRBV29-1
J: TRBJ2-2
size: medium-sized
D: -
CDR3: CSAYLGPGELFF
DNA: TGCAGCGCCTACCTTGGCCCCGGGGAGCTGTTTTTT

V: TRBV4-1
J: TRBJ1-1
size: many
D: -
CDR3: CASSPHSDMNTEAFF
DNA: TGCGCCAGCAGCCCCCACAGTGACATGAACACTGAAGCTTTCTTT

V: TRBV7-8
J: TRBJ2-3
size: -
D: -
CDR3: CATGDGARDTQYF
DNA: TGTGCCACAGGGGACGGAGCAAGAGATACGCAGTATTTT

V: TRBV6-1
J: TRBJ1-6
size: many
D: -
CDR3: CASTSGQGYSPLHF
DNA: TGTGCCAGCACTAGCGGGCAGGGGTATTCACCCCTCCACTTT

V: TRBV6-5
J: TRBJ2-5
size: -
D: -
CDR3: CASSYGEPETQYF
DNA: TGTGCCAGCAGTTACGGCGAACCAGAGACCCAGTACTTC

V: TRBV27
J: TRBJ2-1
size: many
D: TRBD1
CDR3: CASSAPPGQGANEQFF
DNA: TGTGCCAGCAGCGCACCCCCGGGACAGGGGGCGAATGAGCAGTTCTTC

V: TRBV24-1
J: TRBJ2-7
size: many
D: -
CDR3: CATSDIRDNSYEQYF
DNA: TGTGCCACCAGTGATATCCGGGACAACTCCTACGAGCAGTACTTC